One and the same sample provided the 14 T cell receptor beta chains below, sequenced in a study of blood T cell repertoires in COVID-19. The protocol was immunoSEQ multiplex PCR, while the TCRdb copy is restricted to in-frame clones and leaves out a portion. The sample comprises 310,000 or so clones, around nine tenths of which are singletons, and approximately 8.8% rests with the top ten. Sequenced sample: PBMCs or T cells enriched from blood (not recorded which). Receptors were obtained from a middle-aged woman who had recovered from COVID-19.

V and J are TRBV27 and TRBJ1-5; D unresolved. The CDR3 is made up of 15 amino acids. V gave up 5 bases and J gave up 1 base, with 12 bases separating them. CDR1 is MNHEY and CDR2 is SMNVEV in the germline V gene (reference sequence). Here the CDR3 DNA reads TGTGCCAGCAGTCTTCTAGCCGGGAGCAATCAGCCCCAGCATTTT. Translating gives CASSLLAGSNQPQHF.

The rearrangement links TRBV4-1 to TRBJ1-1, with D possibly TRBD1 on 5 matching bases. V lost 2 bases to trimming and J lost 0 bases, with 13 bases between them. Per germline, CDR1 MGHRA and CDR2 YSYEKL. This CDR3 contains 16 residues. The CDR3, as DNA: TGCGCCAGCAGCCAACGTGGGGGGACGGTGAACACTGAAGCTTTCTTT. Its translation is CASSQRGGTVNTEAFF.

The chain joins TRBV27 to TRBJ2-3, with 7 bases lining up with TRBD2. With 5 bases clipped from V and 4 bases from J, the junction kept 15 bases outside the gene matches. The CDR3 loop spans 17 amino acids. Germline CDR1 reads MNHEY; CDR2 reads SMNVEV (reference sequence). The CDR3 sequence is CASSPLLGDYRPDTQYF. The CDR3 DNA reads TGTGCCAGCAGTCCGCTCCTAGGGGACTACCGTCCAGATACGCAGTATTTT.

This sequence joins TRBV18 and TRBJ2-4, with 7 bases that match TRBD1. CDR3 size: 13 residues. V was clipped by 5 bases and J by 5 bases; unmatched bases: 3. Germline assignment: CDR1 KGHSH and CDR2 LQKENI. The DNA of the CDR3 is TGTGCCAGCTCAACCGGGACAGAAAACATTCAGTACTTC. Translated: CASSTGTENIQYF.

The CDR3 spells CSVAGTGGYEQYF. The CDR3 DNA is TGCAGCGTGGCCGGGACAGGGGGCTACGAGCAGTACTTC. This chain links TRBV29-1 with TRBJ2-7; 11 bases fit TRBD1. CDR3 length: 13 amino acids. From germline, CDR1 is SQVTM and CDR2 ANQGSEA. The ends lost 6 bases at V and 3 bases at J; junction bases unmatched: 4.

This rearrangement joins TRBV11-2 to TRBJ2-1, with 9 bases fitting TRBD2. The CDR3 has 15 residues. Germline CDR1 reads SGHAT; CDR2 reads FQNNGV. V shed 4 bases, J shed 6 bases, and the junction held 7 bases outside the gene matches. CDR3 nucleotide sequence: TGTGCCAGCAGCTCCCGACTAGCGGCGGTCAATGAGCAGTTCTTC. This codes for CASSSRLAAVNEQFF.

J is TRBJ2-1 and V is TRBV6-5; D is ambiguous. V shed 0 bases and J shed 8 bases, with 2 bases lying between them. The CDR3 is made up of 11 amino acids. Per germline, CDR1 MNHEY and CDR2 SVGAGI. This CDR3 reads CASSYSYEQFF. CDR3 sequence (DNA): TGTGCCAGCAGTTACTCCTATGAGCAGTTCTTC.

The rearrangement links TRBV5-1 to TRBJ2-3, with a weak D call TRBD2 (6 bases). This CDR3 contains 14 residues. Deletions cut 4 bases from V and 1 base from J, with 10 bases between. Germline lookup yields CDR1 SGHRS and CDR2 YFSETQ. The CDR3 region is CASSPPGGTDTQYF. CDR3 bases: TGCGCCAGCAGCCCTCCGGGGGGCACAGATACGCAGTATTTT.

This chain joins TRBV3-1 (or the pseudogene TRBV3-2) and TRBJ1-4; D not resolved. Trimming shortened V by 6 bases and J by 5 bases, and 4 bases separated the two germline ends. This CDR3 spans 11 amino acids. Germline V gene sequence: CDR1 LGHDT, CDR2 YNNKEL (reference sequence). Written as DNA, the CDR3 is TGTGCCAGCAGGAGCAATGAAAAACTGTTTTTT. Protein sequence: CASRSNEKLFF.

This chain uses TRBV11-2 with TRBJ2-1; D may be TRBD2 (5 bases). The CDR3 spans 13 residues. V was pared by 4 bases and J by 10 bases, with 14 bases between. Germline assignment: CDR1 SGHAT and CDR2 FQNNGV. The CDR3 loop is CASSSRALPEQFF. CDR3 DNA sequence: TGTGCCAGCAGCTCGAGGGCCCTCCCGGAGCAGTTCTTC.

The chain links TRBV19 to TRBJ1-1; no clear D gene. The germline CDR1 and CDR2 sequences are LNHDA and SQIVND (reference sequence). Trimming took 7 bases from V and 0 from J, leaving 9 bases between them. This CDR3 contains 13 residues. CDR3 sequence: CASTGVMNTEAFF. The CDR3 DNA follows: TGTGCCAGTACCGGGGTAATGAACACTGAAGCTTTCTTT.

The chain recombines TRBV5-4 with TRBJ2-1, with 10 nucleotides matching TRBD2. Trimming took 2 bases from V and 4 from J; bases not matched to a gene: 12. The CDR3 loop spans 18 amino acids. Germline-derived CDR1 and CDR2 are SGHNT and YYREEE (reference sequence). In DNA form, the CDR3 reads TGTGCCAGCAGCTTTAGGGCTAGCGGGAGTCCCGGGTACAATGAGCAGTTCTTC. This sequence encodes CASSFRASGSPGYNEQFF. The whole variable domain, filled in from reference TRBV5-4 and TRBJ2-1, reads ETGVTQSPTHLIKTRGQQVTLRCSSQSGHNTVSWYQQALGQGPQFIFQYYREEENGRGNFPPRFSGLQFPNYSSELNVNALELDDSALYLCASSFRASGSPGYNEQFFGPGTRLTVL.

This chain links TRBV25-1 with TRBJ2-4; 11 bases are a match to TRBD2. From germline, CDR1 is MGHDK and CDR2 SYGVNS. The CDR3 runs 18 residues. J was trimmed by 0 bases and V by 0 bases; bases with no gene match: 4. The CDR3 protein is CASSEYQTSGIAKNIQYF. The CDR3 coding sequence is TGTGCCAGCAGTGAATACCAGACTAGCGGGATAGCCAAAAACATTCAGTACTTC. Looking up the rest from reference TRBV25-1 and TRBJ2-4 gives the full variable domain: EADIYQTPRYLVIGTGKKITLECSQTMGHDKMYWYQQDPGMELHLIHYSYGVNSTEKGDLSSESTVSRIRTEHFPLTLESARPSHTSQYLCASSEYQTSGIAKNIQYFGAGTRLSVL.

In nucleotides, the CDR3 is TGTGCCAGCAGTGAGGACAGCCCCTATGGCTACACCTTC. It encodes CASSEDSPYGYTF. The chain links TRBV6-1 to TRBJ1-2; D perhaps matches TRBD1 (6 bases). CDR3 length: 13 residues. Trimming stripped 3 bases from V and 4 bases from J, with 9 bases between. Germline V lookup: CDR1 MNHNS, CDR2 SASEGT.